One sample yielded the 12 T cell receptor beta chains listed below, sequenced in a study of T cell responses to AZD1222 COVID-19 vaccine. Clones were read by immunoSEQ multiplex PCR, and TCRdb kept only the in-frame ones, dropping some. The sample carries some 74,000 clones, 85% to 90% recorded once. Source: peripheral blood, taken 28 days after the second AZD1222 dose. The origin of the receptors is an adult who received the AZD1222 COVID-19 vaccine.

The rearrangement joins TRBV9 to TRBJ2-7; D is possibly TRBD1 (5 bases). From germline, CDR1 is SGDLS and CDR2 YYNGEE. V was shortened by 0 bases and J by 0 bases, with 10 bases between the two germline ends. The CDR3 has 15 residues. The chain's CDR3 is CASSVADSPSYEQYF. The CDR3 DNA is TGTGCCAGCAGCGTAGCCGACAGCCCCTCCTACGAGCAGTACTTC.

The chain employs TRBV30 and TRBJ1-5; the match to TRBD1 covers 8 bases. Germline values: CDR1 GTSNPN, CDR2 SVGIG (reference sequence). This CDR3 has 16 residues. The junction had 11 bases not matched to a gene; V was cut back by 5 bases and J by 2 bases. CDR3 nucleotide sequence: TGTGCCTGGGACGAAGGACAGGGAGTTGGCAATCAGCCCCAGCATTTT. Its translation: CAWDEGQGVGNQPQHF.

This clone is a singleton in its sample. For the CDR3, the DNA is TGTGCCAGCAGCTTAGCCCACGCCACAGGGCGGAATGAGCAGTTCTTC. It encodes CASSLAHATGRNEQFF. The genes are TRBV13 and TRBJ2-1, with a possible D match to TRBD1 (6 bases). Germline CDR1 PRHDT, CDR2 FYEKMQ (reference sequence). Trimming took off 1 base at V and 7 bases at J, with 17 bases between the two ends. The CDR3 is 16 amino acids. The complete variable domain, with remaining parts taken from reference TRBV13 and TRBJ2-1, reads AAGVIQSPRHLIKEKRETATLKCYPIPRHDTVYWYQQGPGQDPQFLISFYEKMQSDKGSIPDRFSAQQFSDYHSELNMSSLELGDSALYFCASSLAHATGRNEQFFGPGTRLTVL.

This clone was observed once. The chain links TRBV18 to TRBJ2-3; the D is unclear. V lost 4 bases and J lost 0, with 8 bases in between. The CDR3 contains 14 residues. Germline loops: CDR1 KGHSH, CDR2 LQKENI. The CDR3 bases are TGTGCCAGCTCACTGGGGTTTAGCACAGATACGCAGTATTTT. Amino acids: CASSLGFSTDTQYF.

This clone was seen more than once but under ten times. This rearrangement joins TRBV18 to TRBJ1-6, with TRBD1 matching over 8 bases. This CDR3 spans 15 amino acids. Germline loops: CDR1 KGHSH, CDR2 LQKENI. Trimming cost V 3 bases and J 9 bases; bases outside gene matches: 7. The CDR3 loop reads CASSPQDRGGSPLHF. Here the CDR3 DNA reads TGTGCCAGCTCACCTCAAGACAGGGGAGGTTCACCCCTCCACTTT.

The rearrangement links TRBV4-2 to TRBJ2-2; TRBD2 matches at 8 bases. Germline loops: CDR1 LGHNA, CDR2 YNFKEQ. V shed 1 base, J shed 3 bases, and the junction held 10 bases outside the gene matches. This CDR3 spans 18 amino acids. DNA of the CDR3: TGTGCCAGCAGCCAAGTCGCGCCGGGACTAGAGGACACCGGGGAGCTGTTTTTT. Amino acid sequence: CASSQVAPGLEDTGELFF.

V usage is TRBV28 and J usage is TRBJ1-4; TRBD1 matches 8 bases. Germline CDR1 and CDR2: MDHEN and SYDVKM. The junction had 3 bases not matched to a gene; V was cut back by 2 bases and J by 7 bases. The CDR3 is made up of 14 amino acids. The CDR3, as DNA: TGTGCCAGCAGTTTACAGGGGGCGCGTGAAAAACTGTTTTTT. Protein sequence: CASSLQGAREKLFF.

The chain has TRBV7-9 and TRBJ2-7; TRBD2 might be the D (6 bases). Trimming removed 3 bases at V and 6 bases at J, with 15 bases between. The germline gives CDR1 SEHNR, CDR2 FQNEAQ (reference sequence). The CDR3 has 14 amino acids. The CDR3 reads CASSFSGLLAEQYF. As DNA, the CDR3 is TGTGCCAGCAGCTTTTCTGGACTATTAGCCGAGCAGTACTTC.

A remark on this clone: The germline gene is not matched at one end of the junction; a read error may be the cause. DNA for the CDR3: TGTGCCAGCGGCCAACCCCCGTGGGCTTTCTTT. Protein product: CASGQPPWAFF. The chain couples TRBV3-1 (or the pseudogene TRBV3-2) to TRBJ1-1; D is ambiguous. The CDR3 sequence is 11 residues long. The germline gives CDR1 LGHDT, CDR2 YNNKEL (reference sequence).

The V call is TRBV6-5, the J call TRBJ2-2, with unresolved D. This CDR3 comprises 14 residues. Germline loops: CDR1 MNHEY, CDR2 SVGAGI. Trimming took off 2 bases at V and 7 bases at J, with 11 bases between the two ends. Here the CDR3 DNA reads TGTGCCAGCAGTTACCCCCAGCAAGGCGGGGAGCTGTTTTTT. Protein sequence: CASSYPQQGGELFF.

J is TRBJ2-7 and V is TRBV5-4; D not resolved. This CDR3 comprises 16 residues. V lost 4 bases and J 7 bases, leaving 24 bases between the germline ends. Germline V lookup: CDR1 SGHNT, CDR2 YYREEE (reference sequence). The CDR3 region is CASSVRSDLWGGEQYF. The CDR3 coding sequence is TGTGCCAGCAGCGTCAGATCCGATCTATGGGGTGGGGAGCAGTACTTC.

This clone appeared a single time. The J gene is TRBJ2-7, the V gene TRBV29-1; 10 bases are shared with TRBD1. The germline gives CDR1 SQVTM, CDR2 ANQGSEA. The CDR3 length is 13 residues. V shed 3 bases and J 3 bases; nucleotides not matched to a gene: 2. DNA for the CDR3: TGCAGCGTTGATGGACAGGGGGACTACGAGCAGTACTTC. Translating gives CSVDGQGDYEQYF.